This TCR beta chain was profiled in a study of blood T cells in healthy people across ages. Primers used in a second PCR of about 7 to 11 cycles were a sample-barcoded 5' primer and a J-beta primer mix. Via MiXCR, TCRdb re-called the 5' RACE reads, giving one row per CDR3 protein. The sample carries hundreds of thousands of distinct CDR3 sequences, under 30% recorded once. The CDR3 consists of 17 residues. The trim removed 3 bases at V and 5 bases at J, leaving 14 bases unmatched. Per germline, CDR1 ENHRY and CDR2 SYGVKD. This sequence joins TRBV10-3 and TRBJ2-3; 7 positions match TRBD1. Sequencing was carried out using blood. The sequence was collected from an elderly woman in good health. The CDR3 loop reads CAISELARAQGVDTQYF. In DNA, the CDR3 is TGTGCCATCAGTGAACTTGCTAGGGCCCAGGGGGTAGATACGCAGTATTTT.